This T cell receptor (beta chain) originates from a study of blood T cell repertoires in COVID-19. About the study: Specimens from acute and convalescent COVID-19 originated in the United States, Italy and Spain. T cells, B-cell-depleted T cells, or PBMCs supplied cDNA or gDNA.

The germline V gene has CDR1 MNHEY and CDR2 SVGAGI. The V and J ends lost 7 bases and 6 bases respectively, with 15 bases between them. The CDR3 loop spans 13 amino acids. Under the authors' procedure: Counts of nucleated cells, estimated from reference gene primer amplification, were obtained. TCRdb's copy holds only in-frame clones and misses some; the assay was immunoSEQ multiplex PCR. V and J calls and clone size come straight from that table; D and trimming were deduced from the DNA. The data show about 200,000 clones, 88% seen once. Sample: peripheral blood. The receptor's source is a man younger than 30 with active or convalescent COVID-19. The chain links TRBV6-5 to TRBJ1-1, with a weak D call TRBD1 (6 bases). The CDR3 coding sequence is TGTGCCAGCAAAGGAGCAGGGGACCCTGAAGCTTTCTTT. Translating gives CASKGAGDPEAFF.